One sample yielded the 12 T cell receptor beta chains listed below, sequenced in a study of CD8 T cells in Susac syndrome. It was with random hexamers that 0.5 to 1 ug RNA was reverse transcribed. A single record per CDR3 protein comes from TCRdb applying MiXCR to the immunoSEQ multiplex PCR reads. The sample yields 120,000 to 150,000 distinct CDR3 sequences, 85% to 95% seen once. Sequences were obtained from CD8+ T cells from PBMCs. The receptors were gathered from a human donor in good health.

The chain uses TRBV29-1 and TRBJ1-2; D perhaps matches TRBD1 (6 bases). The CDR3 totals 13 residues. Germline CDR1 is SQVTM and CDR2 is ANQGSEA. V lost 7 bases to trimming and J lost 8 bases, with 20 bases between them. The CDR3 DNA reads TGCAGCGCCGTGGGACAAATGCCCCCCGGCTACACCTTC. Its translation: CSAVGQMPPGYTF.

This chain uses TRBV9 with TRBJ2-1, with unresolved D. The CDR3 spans 13 residues. V lost 4 bases to trimming and J lost 9 bases, with 14 bases between them. CDR1 is SGDLS, CDR2 YYNGEE, per germline. The CDR3 nucleotides are TGTGCCAGCAGCTCCTCGGGTTACGGTGAGCAGTTCTTC. This sequence encodes CASSSSGYGEQFF. Supplemented by reference TRBV9 and TRBJ2-1, the full variable domain reads DSGVTQTPKHLITATGQRVTLRCSPRSGDLSVYWYQQSLDQGLQFLIQYYNGEERAKGNILERFSAQQFPDLHSELNLSSLELGDSALYFCASSSSGYGEQFFGPGTRLTVL.

This chain links TRBV28 with TRBJ2-1; D uncertain. The germline V gene encodes CDR1 MDHEN and CDR2 SYDVKM. Trimming stripped 3 bases from V and 3 bases from J, with 9 bases between. The CDR3 extends over 14 amino acids. The CDR3 nucleotides are TGTGCCAGCAGTTTCTCCGCGGTCTACAATGAGCAGTTCTTC. This sequence encodes CASSFSAVYNEQFF.

CDR3 loop: CASSQGPSGRDTQYF. In DNA form, the CDR3 reads TGTGCCAGCAGCCAAGGTCCTAGCGGTCGGGATACGCAGTATTTT. V gene TRBV4-2 combines with J gene TRBJ2-3; TRBD2 agrees at 7 bases. V gave up 1 base and J gave up 6 bases; unmatched junction bases: 7. The CDR3 contains 15 residues. Germline V CDR1 and CDR2: LGHNA, YNFKEQ.

CDR3 amino acids: CASSRGGRQPQHF. As DNA, the CDR3 is TGTGCCAGCAGTCGTGGGGGGCGTCAGCCCCAGCATTTT. This rearrangement joins TRBV27 to TRBJ1-5, with TRBD1 as a possible D gene (6 bases). Trimming removed 5 bases at V and 6 bases at J, with 11 bases between. CDR1 and CDR2 (germline): MNHEY, SMNVEV (reference sequence). The CDR3 has 13 residues.

The chain has TRBV6-2 or TRBV6-3 and TRBJ2-1; 9 nucleotides align to TRBD2. The junction had 10 bases not matched to a gene; V was cut back by 6 bases and J by 4 bases. The CDR3 contains 16 residues. Germline V CDR1 and CDR2: MNHEY, SVGEGT. DNA of the CDR3: TGTGCCAGCAGATCATTAGCGGGAGAGGGGTACAATGAGCAGTTCTTC. This gives the protein CASRSLAGEGYNEQFF.

This chain joins TRBV29-1 and TRBJ2-3; TRBD2 agrees at 9 bases. The junction had 7 bases not matched to a gene; V was cut back by 6 bases and J by 0 bases. The CDR3 is 15 amino acids. The germline gives CDR1 SQVTM, CDR2 ANQGSEA. The CDR3 DNA reads TGCAGCGTGTCCCCTACTAGCGGGAGCACAGATACGCAGTATTTT. Encoded protein: CSVSPTSGSTDTQYF.

The CDR3 region has the DNA TGTGCCAGCAGCTTAGGAACAGGGTACCAGCCCCAGCATTTT. Translating gives CASSLGTGYQPQHF. V usage is TRBV7-2 and J usage is TRBJ1-5; D may be TRBD1 (6 bases). This CDR3 contains 14 residues. Germline CDR1 SGHTA, CDR2 FQGNSA. Trimming removed 1 base at V and 7 bases at J, with 11 bases between. Supplemented by reference TRBV7-2 and TRBJ1-5, the full variable domain reads GAGVSQSPSNKVTEKGKDVELRCDPISGHTALYWYRQSLGQGLEFLIYFQGNSAPDKSGLPSDRFSAERTGGSVSTLTIQRTQQEDSAVYLCASSLGTGYQPQHFGDGTRLSIL.

The genes are TRBV12-3 or TRBV12-4 and TRBJ2-1; D possibly corresponds to TRBD2 (6 bases). CDR3 length equals 15 residues. Trimming stripped 6 bases from V and 7 bases from J, with 19 bases between. CDR3: CASSPNRREENEQFF. The CDR3 coding sequence is TGTGCCAGCAGCCCCAATCGGAGGGAGGAGAATGAGCAGTTCTTC.

The chain has TRBV7-8 and TRBJ2-7; 7 bases map to TRBD2. Germline values: CDR1 SGHVS, CDR2 FQNEAQ. V shed 5 bases, J shed 5 bases, and the junction held 9 bases outside the gene matches. This CDR3 is 14 amino acids long. The chain's CDR3 is CASSDGLGVHEQYF. CDR3 nucleotides: TGTGCCAGCAGCGATGGACTAGGTGTGCACGAGCAGTACTTC.

The chain uses TRBV15 and TRBJ2-7; TRBD2 aligns across 9 bases. The junction had 7 bases not matched to a gene; V was cut back by 3 bases and J by 4 bases. CDR1 LNHNV and CDR2 YYDKDF come from the germline V gene (reference sequence). The length of the CDR3 is 15 residues. The CDR3: CATSRTLAGNYEQYF. The CDR3 nucleotides read TGTGCCACCAGCAGGACCCTAGCGGGAAATTACGAGCAGTACTTC.

The CDR3 DNA reads TGTGCCAGCAGTCGGCCTGCGGGTGAGCAGTTCTTC. It specifies CASSRPAGEQFF. The rearrangement joins TRBV28 to TRBJ2-1; perhaps TRBD2 as D (5 bases). The CDR3 sequence is 12 residues long. V was pared by 5 bases and J by 9 bases, with 11 bases between. Per the germline V gene, CDR1 is MDHEN and CDR2 is SYDVKM.